This T cell receptor beta chain was documented in a study of blood T cell repertoires in COVID-19. On the study more broadly: The cDNA or gDNA used as material had been derived from T cells, B-cell-depleted T cells, or PBMCs.

Libraries were prepared by immunoSEQ multiplex PCR; TCRdb keeps only in-frame clonotypes and omits some of them. Among about 84,000 clones, over 65% were seen once, and the ten largest hold approximately 5.8%. Germline assignment: CDR1 LNHDA and CDR2 SQIVND (reference sequence). The CDR3 length is 13 residues. V lost 4 bases and J 6 bases, leaving 12 bases between the germline ends. The source material was peripheral blood. The TCR originated in a man aged 50-60 years with active or convalescent COVID-19. The V and J genes are TRBV19 and TRBJ1-2; D may be TRBD1 (6 bases). This CDR3 reads CASSTRTANGYTF. CDR3 in DNA: TGTGCCAGTAGTACTAGGACAGCAAATGGCTACACCTTC.